These 20 T cell receptor beta chains share one sample of origin, sequenced in a study of T cell responses to AZD1222 COVID-19 vaccine. Profiling relied on immunoSEQ multiplex PCR, and the TCRdb table lists in-frame clones only, not all of them. The repertoire holds some 150,000 clones, with just over 90% as singletons. Specimen: peripheral blood, collected on day 0 of MenACWY control vaccination. The source is an adult in good health.

The genes are TRBV5-1 and TRBJ1-3; 8 bases match TRBD1. The germline V gene encodes CDR1 SGHRS and CDR2 YFSETQ. This CDR3 spans 16 amino acids. V gave up 0 bases and J gave up 0 bases; unmatched junction bases: 2. As DNA, the CDR3 is TGCGCCAGCAGCTTGGCGGGACAGGACTCTGGAAACACCATATATTTT. This codes for CASSLAGQDSGNTIYF.

The rearrangement uses TRBV28 and TRBJ1-2, with D perhaps TRBD1 (6 bases). The germline V and J ends were trimmed by 5 bases and 8 bases, with 15 bases remaining between them. The CDR3 extends over 13 amino acids. The germline CDR1 and CDR2 sequences are MDHEN and SYDVKM. This CDR3 reads CASSNPSGVGYTF. CDR3 nucleotide sequence: TGTGCCAGCAGTAACCCTTCAGGGGTCGGCTACACCTTC.

This chain joins TRBV5-1 and TRBJ2-1; TRBD2 agrees at 8 bases. This CDR3 has 15 residues. The V and J ends lost 4 bases and 3 bases, in that order; junction bases with no gene match: 6. CDR1 SGHRS and CDR2 YFSETQ come from the germline V gene. CDR3 bases: TGCGCCAGCAGCCCGAGCGGGAGTTACTACAATGAGCAGTTCTTC. This sequence encodes CASSPSGSYYNEQFF.

The chain is built from TRBV11-3 and TRBJ1-1, with a tentative D call TRBD1 (6 bases). V lost 2 bases and J 4 bases, leaving 14 bases between the germline ends. From germline, CDR1 is SGHNT and CDR2 YENEEA. The CDR3 has 15 residues. The DNA for the CDR3 is TGTGCCAGCAGCTTATTCGGGGGCGGGAGCACTGAAGCTTTCTTT. Protein product: CASSLFGGGSTEAFF.

This chain links TRBV9 with TRBJ1-6; D call uncertain. V was clipped by 0 bases and J by 10 bases, with 11 bases between them. The CDR3 is 14 residues long. Looked up from germline, CDR1 is SGDLS and CDR2 is YYNGEE. This chain's CDR3 is CASSVGSQTSPLHF. The CDR3 nucleotides read TGTGCCAGCAGCGTAGGGTCCCAGACATCACCCCTCCACTTT.

V usage is TRBV27 and J usage is TRBJ2-7, with 7 bases aligning to TRBD1. V gave up 6 bases and J gave up 1 base; unmatched junction bases: 3. The CDR3 runs to 13 residues. Germline assignment: CDR1 MNHEY and CDR2 SMNVEV (reference sequence). The CDR3 region has the DNA TGTGCCAGCAGACTACAGGGGTCCTACGAGCAGTACTTC. Residues: CASRLQGSYEQYF.

The chain employs TRBV6-6 and TRBJ1-1; 9 bases are a match to TRBD1. Trimming took 5 bases from V and 5 from J; bases not matched to a gene: 18. This CDR3 region has 18 residues. The germline V gene has CDR1 MNHNY and CDR2 SVGAGI (reference sequence). The CDR3 sequence is CASSRFIRSKDRGTEAFF. CDR3 DNA: TGTGCCAGCAGTCGCTTTATTAGGTCGAAGGACAGGGGAACTGAAGCTTTCTTT.

The rearrangement uses TRBV5-1 and TRBJ2-1; D remains unclear. The CDR3 runs to 14 residues. From germline, CDR1 is SGHRS and CDR2 YFSETQ. V lost 1 base and J 8 bases, leaving 13 bases between the germline ends. CDR3 protein: CASSLIARRDEQFF. Here the CDR3 DNA reads TGCGCCAGCAGCTTGATTGCCCGTCGGGATGAGCAGTTCTTC.

V and J are TRBV5-1 and TRBJ2-7, with TRBD1 identical over 9 bases. This CDR3 spans 15 amino acids. The trim removed 4 bases at V and 3 bases at J, leaving 8 bases unmatched. Per the germline V gene, CDR1 is SGHRS and CDR2 is YFSETQ. The CDR3 coding sequence is TGCGCCAGCAGCCCCGGGACAGGGATAGACTACGAGCAGTACTTC. Residues: CASSPGTGIDYEQYF.

The chain combines TRBV19 with TRBJ1-2; D unclear. V lost 5 bases and J lost 2, with 6 bases in between. The CDR3 totals 12 residues. Germline V gene lookup returns CDR1 LNHDA and CDR2 SQIVND (reference sequence). The CDR3 DNA reads as TGTGCCAGTAGTGACGTGAACTATGGCTACACCTTC. It translates to CASSDVNYGYTF.

The rearrangement uses TRBV9 and TRBJ2-1; TRBD2 agrees at 9 bases. J lost 2 bases, V lost 3 bases, and 6 bases had no gene match. The germline CDR1 and CDR2 sequences are SGDLS and YYNGEE. The CDR3 is 16 amino acids. CDR3 coding DNA: TGTGCCAGCAGCGCTCCGGGACTAGCCGCCTACAATGAGCAGTTCTTC. It specifies CASSAPGLAAYNEQFF.

This chain uses TRBV29-1 with TRBJ1-1; TRBD1 aligns across 8 bases. V lost 6 bases and J lost 2; bases outside the gene matches: 2. The CDR3 is made up of 12 amino acids. Germline V gene lookup returns CDR1 SQVTM and CDR2 ANQGSEA. The DNA of the CDR3 is TGCAGCGTCGGACAGGGTAACACTGAAGCTTTCTTT. Protein: CSVGQGNTEAFF.

The chain joins TRBV27 to TRBJ1-5; D ambiguous. The CDR3 is made up of 13 amino acids. The germline V gene has CDR1 MNHEY and CDR2 SMNVEV (reference sequence). Trimming removed 5 bases at V and 3 bases at J, with 8 bases between. The CDR3 DNA follows: TGTGCCAGCAGTCCGGGTTTCAATCAGCCCCAGCATTTT. As protein: CASSPGFNQPQHF.

The CDR3 nucleotides read TGTGCCAGCAGTTACTCGCCCGGTGGACCCTTGAACACCGGGGAGCTGTTTTTT. It specifies CASSYSPGGPLNTGELFF. The chain couples TRBV6-2 or TRBV6-3 to TRBJ2-2; D is uncertain. This CDR3 is built from 18 residues. Trimming left V 0 bases short and J 1 base short, with 15 bases between. In germline, CDR1 is MNHEY, CDR2 SVGEGT.

This clone was found once. The rearrangement uses TRBV5-6 and TRBJ1-1; TRBD1 matches 9 bases. The CDR3 length is 15 residues. Germline V gene lookup returns CDR1 SGHDT and CDR2 YYEEEE. V shed 0 bases, J shed 9 bases, and the junction held 9 bases outside the gene matches. The CDR3 protein is CASSLDRGLIGKAFF. The CDR3 nucleotides are TGTGCCAGCAGCTTGGACAGGGGGCTTATAGGAAAAGCTTTCTTT.

The chain employs TRBV29-1 and TRBJ1-4; D may be TRBD1 (5 bases). The CDR3 runs to 15 residues. V gave up 4 bases and J gave up 4 bases, with 16 bases separating them. From germline, CDR1 is SQVTM and CDR2 ANQGSEA. Here the CDR3 DNA reads TGCAGCGTTGTTGGGGGGGTCAGCGATAATGAAAAACTGTTTTTT. Residues: CSVVGGVSDNEKLFF.

This chain uses TRBV11-2 with TRBJ1-5; 7 bases match TRBD1. V trimming: 5 bases; J trimming: 5 bases; junction bases outside the gene matches: 9. The CDR3 is 15 residues long. CDR1 and CDR2 from the germline V gene are SGHAT and FQNNGV. CDR3 nucleotides: TGTGCCAGCAGCGCCATGACAGGGCCACATCAGCCCCAGCATTTT. Protein sequence: CASSAMTGPHQPQHF.

V and J are TRBV28 and TRBJ1-6, with a tentative D call TRBD1 (6 bases). Germline CDR1 reads MDHEN; CDR2 reads SYDVKM. Trimming stripped 2 bases from V and 7 bases from J, with 12 bases between. This CDR3 spans 15 amino acids. CDR3 sequence reads: CASSLPRGGNSPLHF. CDR3 nucleotide sequence: TGTGCCAGCAGTTTACCCAGGGGAGGGAATTCACCCCTCCACTTT.

The chain carries TRBV19 and TRBJ2-3, with D possibly TRBD2 on 5 matching bases. The V end was cut by 6 bases, the J end by 0 bases, with 13 bases between. The CDR3 runs to 15 residues. Germline lookup yields CDR1 LNHDA and CDR2 SQIVND (reference sequence). In DNA, the CDR3 is TGTGCCAGTAGCGGAGGCCCCTCGAGCACAGATACGCAGTATTTT. Translated, it gives CASSGGPSSTDTQYF.

The CDR3 region has the DNA TGTGCCACCAGCAGAGGCAAGGGGGCCCAAGAGACCCAGTACTTC. Protein product: CATSRGKGAQETQYF. V and J are TRBV15 and TRBJ2-5; TRBD1 matches at 7 bases. The J segment lost 1 base and the V segment lost 1 base, leaving 3 bases of the junction unmatched. This CDR3 spans 15 amino acids. CDR1 and CDR2 from the germline V gene are LNHNV and YYDKDF (reference sequence).